Following are 21 T cell receptor beta chains from one sample sequenced in a study of T cell responses to AZD1222 COVID-19 vaccine. The protocol was immunoSEQ multiplex PCR, while the TCRdb copy is restricted to in-frame clones and leaves out a portion. This table has around 140,000 clones, around 90% appearing once. Sequencing was performed on peripheral blood, taken on day 0 of AZD1222 vaccination. All receptors come from an adult in good health.

This clone came up once. This chain uses TRBV5-1 with TRBJ2-5, with D perhaps matching TRBD2 (6 bases). Germline assignment: CDR1 SGHRS and CDR2 YFSETQ. V was trimmed by 0 bases and J by 4 bases, leaving 16 bases between them. This CDR3 region has 16 residues. The CDR3 loop reads CASSLAWGGVGETQYF. The CDR3 region has the DNA TGCGCCAGCAGCTTGGCGTGGGGCGGGGTAGGAGAGACCCAGTACTTC.

J is TRBJ1-2 and V is TRBV5-6; D remains ambiguous. Germline loops: CDR1 SGHDT, CDR2 YYEEEE. CDR3 length: 14 amino acids. The V and J ends lost 0 bases and 3 bases respectively, with 9 bases between them. The CDR3 DNA follows: TGTGCCAGCAGCTTGGTGGGAGCACACTATGGCTACACCTTC. Translation gives CASSLVGAHYGYTF.

The J gene is TRBJ1-1, the V gene TRBV7-9, with unresolved D. Germline loops: CDR1 SEHNR, CDR2 FQNEAQ (reference sequence). V was trimmed by 1 base and J by 3 bases, leaving 6 bases between them. CDR3 length: 13 residues. CDR3 residues: CASSLESYTEAFF. For the CDR3, the DNA is TGTGCCAGCAGCTTAGAAAGTTACACTGAAGCTTTCTTT.

The CDR3 sequence: CASSRGYRESEQYF. CDR3 nucleotide sequence: TGTGCCAGCTCCCGCGGCTACAGGGAGTCGGAGCAGTACTTC. V is TRBV18 and J is TRBJ2-7, with a tentative D call TRBD1 (6 bases). This CDR3 is 14 amino acids long. Between the trimmed V and J ends, which lost 6 bases and 7 bases, there was a span of 19 bases. The germline CDR1 and CDR2 sequences are KGHSH and LQKENI.

J is TRBJ1-5 and V is TRBV4-1; D is perhaps TRBD1 (6 bases). CDR1 and CDR2 (germline): MGHRA, YSYEKL. The CDR3 is 15 residues long. Trimming stripped 1 base from V and 7 bases from J, with 14 bases between. The CDR3 sequence: CASSQGGQGVQPQHF. For the CDR3, the DNA is TGCGCCAGCAGCCAAGGGGGGCAGGGAGTACAGCCCCAGCATTTT.

This chain uses TRBV11-2 with TRBJ1-1; 8 bases align to TRBD1. V trimming: 1 base; J trimming: 1 base; junction bases outside the gene matches: 8. Germline CDR1 reads SGHAT; CDR2 reads FQNNGV. The CDR3 is 17 residues long. The CDR3 spells CASSLGRGRGRNTEAFF. CDR3 nucleotide sequence: TGTGCCAGCAGCTTAGGCAGGGGGCGAGGGAGGAACACTGAAGCTTTCTTT.

This clone occurred once. This CDR3 is CASAYNSPLHF. The CDR3 bases are TGTGCCAGCGCTTATAATTCACCCCTCCACTTT. The chain links TRBV18 to TRBJ1-6; D gene unclear. Trimming removed 8 bases from V and 4 bases from J, with 3 bases in between. The CDR3 is 11 amino acids. Germline assignment: CDR1 KGHSH and CDR2 LQKENI.

The V and J genes are TRBV15 and TRBJ2-7, with D perhaps matching TRBD1 (5 bases). Between the trimmed V and J ends, which lost 0 bases and 3 bases, there was a span of 9 bases. CDR1 and CDR2 (germline): LNHNV, YYDKDF (reference sequence). The CDR3 is made up of 14 amino acids. The DNA for the CDR3 is TGTGCCACCAGCAGAGAACAAGGGGTCTACGAGCAGTACTTC. Translated, it gives CATSREQGVYEQYF.

This chain connects TRBV2 to TRBJ2-5; 9 positions agree with TRBD2. Trimming took 2 bases from V and 4 from J; bases not matched to a gene: 5. Per the germline V gene, CDR1 is SNHLY and CDR2 is FYNNEI. The CDR3 covers 15 residues. The CDR3 DNA follows: TGTGCCAGCAGTGAATGGCGGGAGGGCCCAGAGACCCAGTACTTC. Its protein is CASSEWREGPETQYF.

The rearrangement links TRBV7-2 to TRBJ1-6; possibly TRBD1 for D (5 bases). Between the trimmed V and J ends, which lost 1 base and 9 bases, there was a span of 19 bases. Looked up from germline, CDR1 is SGHTA and CDR2 is FQGNSA. This CDR3 is built from 17 residues. The CDR3 DNA is TGTGCCAGCAGCTTAGGCGGGACCTCATCAGGGAGTTCACCCCTCCACTTT. Translation: CASSLGGTSSGSSPLHF.

This clone was counted a few times. The chain joins TRBV7-3 to TRBJ2-5; tentative D call: TRBD2 (6 bases). The V end lost 4 bases, the J end lost 3 bases, and 9 bases lay between the germline ends. Looked up from germline, CDR1 is SGHTA and CDR2 is FQGTGA. This CDR3 spans 13 amino acids. The CDR3 loop is CASSSVAEETQYF. The CDR3 DNA reads TGTGCCAGCAGCTCCGTAGCGGAAGAGACCCAGTACTTC.

This sequence joins TRBV7-2 and TRBJ2-5; D ambiguous. V gave up 5 bases and J gave up 5 bases, with 12 bases separating them. The CDR3 is 13 amino acids. Germline V gene sequence: CDR1 SGHTA, CDR2 FQGNSA. CDR3 residues: CASSTPRMETQYF. The CDR3 region has the DNA TGTGCCAGCAGCACCCCTAGGATGGAGACCCAGTACTTC.

This chain uses TRBV9 with TRBJ2-1; TRBD2 agrees at 11 bases. There are 13 residues in the CDR3. Germline trimming cut 6 bases from V and 5 bases from J; bases unmatched to any gene: 1. CDR1 and CDR2 from the germline V gene are SGDLS and YYNGEE. The CDR3 loop is CASTGLADNEQFF. The CDR3 DNA sequence: TGTGCCAGCACGGGACTAGCGGACAATGAGCAGTTCTTC. Filled out from reference TRBV9 and TRBJ2-1, the complete variable domain reads DSGVTQTPKHLITATGQRVTLRCSPRSGDLSVYWYQQSLDQGLQFLIQYYNGEERAKGNILERFSAQQFPDLHSELNLSSLELGDSALYFCASTGLADNEQFFGPGTRLTVL.

The V call is TRBV5-1, the J call TRBJ2-5, with a possible D match to TRBD2 (6 bases). V gave up 2 bases and J gave up 5 bases, with 10 bases separating them. Germline V lookup: CDR1 SGHRS, CDR2 YFSETQ. The CDR3 sequence is 13 residues long. The CDR3 region has the DNA TGCGCCAGCAGCTTCGGGAGCTGGGAGACCCAGTACTTC. It codes for CASSFGSWETQYF. The complete variable domain, with remaining parts taken from reference TRBV5-1 and TRBJ2-5, reads KAGVTQTPRYLIKTRGQQVTLSCSPISGHRSVSWYQQTPGQGLQFLFEYFSETQRNKGNFPGRFSGRQFSNSRSEMNVSTLELGDSALYLCASSFGSWETQYFGPGTRLLVL.

Comments on this clone: In the same sample, other DNA sequences code for this CDR3. The rearrangement uses TRBV2 and TRBJ2-7; D is uncertain. Trimming took 2 bases from V and 3 from J, leaving 11 bases between them. From germline, CDR1 is SNHLY and CDR2 FYNNEI. The CDR3 is 14 residues long. This chain's CDR3 is CASSEKGLGYEQYF. The CDR3 DNA is TGTGCCAGCAGTGAAAAGGGTCTCGGCTACGAGCAGTACTTC. The full variable domain, completed using reference TRBV2 and TRBJ2-7, is EPEVTQTPSHQVTQMGQEVILRCVPISNHLYFYWYRQILGQKVEFLVSFYNNEISEKSEIFDDQFSVERPDGSNFTLKIRSTKLEDSAMYFCASSEKGLGYEQYFGPGTRLTVT.

This clone was seen a few times. V usage is TRBV30 and J usage is TRBJ1-2; a possible D gene is TRBD1 (5 bases). Germline CDR1 is GTSNPN and CDR2 is SVGIG (reference sequence). The CDR3 runs to 14 residues. V was trimmed by 2 bases and J by 4 bases, leaving 14 bases between them. Here the CDR3 DNA reads TGTGCCTGGAGTACGCCGGGACTTCTCTATGGCTACACCTTC. Protein product: CAWSTPGLLYGYTF.

In this sample, this clone turned up once. The rearrangement uses TRBV7-9 and TRBJ1-4, with 7 bases identical to TRBD1. With 4 bases clipped from V and 3 bases from J, the junction kept 5 bases outside the gene matches. CDR1 is SEHNR, CDR2 FQNEAQ, per germline (reference sequence). The CDR3 length is 15 residues. CDR3 nucleotide sequence: TGTGCCAGCAGCTCCGACAGGGCGTCTAATGAAAAACTGTTTTTT. Amino acids: CASSSDRASNEKLFF.

The V and J genes are TRBV15 and TRBJ2-5, with D possibly being TRBD1 (5 bases). This CDR3 is 13 amino acids long. Germline CDR1 LNHNV, CDR2 YYDKDF (reference sequence). The V gene lost 0 bases and the J gene lost 7 bases, with 9 bases spanning the gap. The CDR3 DNA sequence: TGTGCCACCAGCAGAGACAGGGAATTGACCCAGTACTTC. Residues: CATSRDRELTQYF.

CDR3 DNA sequence: TGTGCCAGCAGCTCGCCTCTCTATGGCTACACCTTC. Amino acid sequence: CASSSPLYGYTF. This sequence joins TRBV7-9 and TRBJ1-2; D gene unclear. This CDR3 has 12 amino acids. Germline V gene lookup returns CDR1 SEHNR and CDR2 FQNEAQ (reference sequence). Trimming took off 4 bases at V and 4 bases at J, with 7 bases between the two ends.

The chain carries TRBV18 and TRBJ2-1, with D possibly matching TRBD1 (6 bases). V was clipped by 5 bases and J by 9 bases, with 17 bases between them. The CDR3 length is 14 residues. CDR1 is KGHSH, CDR2 LQKENI, per germline. The CDR3: CASSSDQPRGEQFF. The DNA for the CDR3 is TGTGCCAGCTCATCGGACCAACCCAGGGGTGAGCAGTTCTTC.

This clone was found a few times. The rearrangement joins TRBV2 to TRBJ1-5, with D unresolved. The CDR3 loop spans 14 amino acids. Deletions cut 3 bases from V and 2 bases from J, with 8 bases between. From germline, CDR1 is SNHLY and CDR2 FYNNEI. CDR3 sequence (DNA): TGTGCCAGCAGTGATCGGAGGGGCAATCAGCCCCAGCATTTT. Protein: CASSDRRGNQPQHF.